This T cell receptor (beta chain) was captured by sequencing in a study of T-cell reconstitution after alpha-beta-depleted transplantation in children. Preparing the TCRbeta library involved the use of unique molecular identifiers. TCRdb re-called the PCR reads with MiXCR, one entry per CDR3 protein. The repertoire holds 600,000 to 700,000 distinct CDR3 sequences, with around 12% as singletons. Study conclusions and caveats: After one year, T-cell counts and TCRbeta diversity mostly came from new T cells.

Germline CDR1 reads SQVTM; CDR2 reads ANQGSEA. V lost 3 bases, J lost 6 bases, and 6 bases lay in between. The CDR3 consists of 11 residues. For this clonotype: The antigen remains undetermined.

The specimen comprised PBMCs, sampled before TCRalphabeta/CD19-depleted stem cell transplant. This chain joins TRBV29-1 and TRBJ2-1; D gene ambiguous. The source of this sequence is a girl aged 2-10 years with congenital amegakaryocytic thrombocytopenia, due to receive a stem cell transplant. The CDR3 DNA is TGCAGCGTTGACTCACCCAATGAGCAGTTCTTC. It encodes CSVDSPNEQFF.